This TCR beta chain was identified during a study of blood T cell repertoires in COVID-19. The assay was immunoSEQ multiplex PCR, and TCRdb's table has in-frame clones only and misses some. The data contain approximately 240,000 clones, 83% of them singletons. Seattle participants joined during active infection and were tracked over time. The germline V gene has CDR1 SGHRS and CDR2 YFSETQ. The CDR3 contains 15 residues. Losses at the gene ends were 3 bases for V and 4 bases for J; bases not matched to a gene: 4. Sequenced sample: peripheral blood. The clonotype comes from a woman aged 25 to 45 with COVID-19, enrolled during active disease. The chain recombines TRBV5-1 with TRBJ1-2; 12 nucleotides align to TRBD1. Here the CDR3 reads CASSSGTGGVYGYTF. As DNA, the CDR3 is TGCGCCAGCAGCTCCGGGACAGGGGGCGTCTATGGCTACACCTTC.